This is a list of T cell receptor beta chains from one sample in a study of blood T cell repertoires in COVID-19. TCRdb keeps only in-frame clones here, not all; method: immunoSEQ multiplex PCR. The sample has approximately 260,000 clones; around 85% are singletons. The sample consisted of peripheral blood. The receptors were sampled from a woman aged 40 to 55 with active or convalescent COVID-19. Each CDR3 is given without its conserved first and last residue.

>TRBJ1-2|TRBV30
ACPLDAGGYT
>TRBJ2-3|TRBV5-1
ASRIRGSDTQY
>TRBJ1-3|TRBV3-1/TRBV3-2
ASSPGRFSGNTIY
>TRBJ2-1|TRBV3-1/TRBV3-2
ASSQVSSEEQF
>TRBJ1-3|TRBV19
ATTNPSRGSGNTIY
>TRBJ1-4|TRBV12-5
ASGSGAVEKLF
>TRBJ1-3|TRBV10-3
AIRGASGNTIY
>TRBJ1-1|TRBV18
ASSPRDSQNTEAF
>TRBJ2-1|TRBV3-1/TRBV3-2
ASSQDFGPTGNEQF
>TRBJ1-4|TRBV4-2
ASSQVQGMDEKLF
>TRBJ2-1|TRBV15
ATSRVAGPGRGSYNEQF
>TRBJ2-3|TRBV6-5
ASSALAGGPDTQY
>TRBJ1-6|TRBV13
ASSLSGRVNSPLH
>TRBJ1-5|TRBV5-1
ASSLDGIGQPQH
>TRBJ2-3|TRBV5-4
ASSWGGGDSDTQY
>TRBJ1-5|TRBV7-2
ASSLRVTGISPQH
>TRBJ1-1|TRBV19
ASSLRGQQNTEAF
>TRBJ1-5|TRBV6-6
ASSLPGQGSNQPQH
>TRBJ2-1|TRBV5-1
ASSATSGATYNEQF
>TRBJ1-2|TRBV5-1
ASSLRPRGGVGRTNYGYT
>TRBJ1-2|TRBV19
ASKVWQGKQGYT
>TRBJ1-4|TRBV7-9
ASSLLRGAGEKLF
>TRBJ1-4|TRBV4-2
ASSQDTSLGSEEEKLF
>TRBJ2-2|TRBV3-1/TRBV3-2
ASSQDPQAGGTNTGELF
>TRBJ1-1|TRBV4-1
ASSQDHLGSAEAF
>TRBJ1-6|TRBV28
ASSLPGPMASLH
>TRBJ1-6|TRBV3-1/TRBV3-2
ASSPELGAGSPLH
>TRBJ1-2|TRBV9
ASSSPGQGDYGYT
>TRBJ1-2|TRBV19
ASSNRDRGRGYT
>TRBJ2-4|TRBV5-1
ASSVQRGNQAKNIQY
>TRBJ1-5|TRBV7-9
ASSLDSGNQPQH
>TRBJ2-5|TRBV6-5
ASRDRGLTQETQY
>TRBJ1-1|TRBV29-1
SVGVATEAF
>TRBJ1-1|TRBV10-3
AISEGREETF
>TRBJ2-2|TRBV2
ASSEEQLTNTGELF
>TRBJ2-1|TRBV18
ASSMGQIYNEQF
>TRBJ2-7|TRBV5-5
ASTPTGSYEQY
>TRBJ2-5|TRBV4-1
ASSLRTPPETQY
>TRBJ2-3|TRBV5-1
ASSLSGTGFTDTQY
>TRBJ1-2|TRBV13
ASGLGGSYGYT
>TRBJ2-6|TRBV3-1/TRBV3-2
ASSPGTGAAVANVLT
>TRBJ2-3|TRBV27
ASSLIASGGPTDTQY
>TRBJ2-1|TRBV28
ASSPPARDYNEQF